This passage covers 25 T cell receptor beta chains from one sample sequenced in a study of cytomegalovirus exposure and HLA in healthy donors (dated by TCRdb to 2017 to 2019). Libraries were built with the immunoSEQ multiplex PCR assay. For the multiplex PCR, a mixture combining 60 forward primers for TCR Vbeta segments and 13 reverse primers for TCR Jbeta segments was used. Here the immuneACCESS table is served through TCRdb, limited to in-frame sequences with V and J called. Missing clones are a known gap in these copies; in checked studies unresolved V genes cover under half, and the rest lacks a known reason. This sample comprises approximately 100,000 clones, 79% of them detected only once. The top ten hold about 3% of the sample. Material for sequencing was PBMCs. The receptors were gathered from a woman in her thirties or forties in good health and CMV-seronegative.

The genes are TRBV9 and TRBJ2-5; a possible D gene is TRBD2 (6 bases). The CDR3 covers 15 residues. V lost 0 bases, J lost 2 bases, and 11 bases lay in between. Germline-derived CDR1 and CDR2 are SGDLS and YYNGEE. The CDR3 sequence: CASSVGGGEQETQYF. The CDR3 bases are TGTGCCAGCAGCGTAGGAGGAGGGGAACAAGAGACCCAGTACTTC.

The rearrangement joins TRBV19 to TRBJ2-6; 9 bases align to TRBD1. Germline CDR1 is LNHDA and CDR2 is SQIVND (reference sequence). The CDR3 is 20 residues long. V shed 6 bases and J 3 bases; nucleotides not matched to a gene: 18. The CDR3, as DNA: TGTGCCAGTAGCCCGCCCCCGACAGGGGGAATAGGTTTTGGGGCCAACGTCCTGACTTTC. It yields the protein CASSPPPTGGIGFGANVLTF.

This chain uses TRBV6-6 with TRBJ1-3, with D possibly being TRBD1 (5 bases). Germline V gene sequence: CDR1 MNHNY, CDR2 SVGAGI (reference sequence). Trimming took 2 bases from V and 4 from J, leaving 9 bases between them. The CDR3 contains 14 residues. CDR3 loop: CASSYPGYGNTIYF. The CDR3 DNA reads TGTGCCAGCAGTTACCCAGGGTACGGAAACACCATATATTTT.

This chain links TRBV27 with TRBJ2-7, with D hard to call. The germline CDR1 and CDR2 sequences are MNHEY and SMNVEV (reference sequence). Trimming removed 0 bases at V and 2 bases at J, with 5 bases between. The CDR3 covers 13 residues. DNA for the CDR3: TGTGCCAGCAGTTTATCGAGCCCCTACGAGCAGTACTTC. Protein: CASSLSSPYEQYF.

The chain carries TRBV19 and TRBJ2-7; TRBD2 matches 8 bases. The germline V gene encodes CDR1 LNHDA and CDR2 SQIVND (reference sequence). Trimming took 6 bases from V and 0 from J; bases not matched to a gene: 10. The CDR3 is 16 residues long. The chain's CDR3 is CASSPRLASVSYEQYF. DNA for the CDR3: TGTGCCAGTAGCCCTCGACTAGCGTCGGTCTCCTACGAGCAGTACTTC. Filled out from reference TRBV19 and TRBJ2-7, the complete variable domain reads DGGITQSPKYLFRKEGQNVTLSCEQNLNHDAMYWYRQDPGQGLRLIYYSQIVNDFQKGDIAEGYSVSREKKESFPLTVTSAQKNPTAFYLCASSPRLASVSYEQYFGPGTRLTVT.

The rearrangement uses TRBV4-1 and TRBJ1-5; 9 nucleotides match TRBD1. Germline CDR1 reads MGHRA; CDR2 reads YSYEKL. The CDR3 is made up of 14 amino acids. V gave up 5 bases and J gave up 6 bases; unmatched junction bases: 5. The CDR3 spells CASSSGTGLQPQHF. The CDR3 coding sequence is TGCGCCAGCAGCTCCGGGACAGGGCTTCAGCCCCAGCATTTT.

This chain connects TRBV5-6 to TRBJ2-2, with TRBD2 matching 11 bases. With V trimmed by 4 bases and J by 5 bases, 7 bases remained unmatched. The length of the CDR3 is 16 residues. In germline, CDR1 is SGHDT, CDR2 YYEEEE. The DNA of the CDR3 is TGTGCCAGCAGCCCCGGATCTAGCGGGAGGACCGGGGAGCTGTTTTTT. Protein product: CASSPGSSGRTGELFF.

This clone has a single count. The chain uses TRBV30 and TRBJ1-6; 10 bases are shared with TRBD1. V lost 2 bases to trimming and J lost 10 bases; unmatched junction nucleotides: 8. The CDR3 is made up of 15 amino acids. Per germline, CDR1 GTSNPN and CDR2 SVGIG (reference sequence). This CDR3 is CAWSWGQGPGSPLHF. DNA of the CDR3: TGTGCCTGGAGTTGGGGACAGGGGCCCGGGTCACCCCTCCACTTT.

The V gene is TRBV19, the J gene TRBJ1-1; 8 bases map to TRBD1. The V gene's germline CDR1 is LNHDA and CDR2 SQIVND (reference sequence). The CDR3 spans 15 residues. V shed 9 bases and J 1 base; nucleotides not matched to a gene: 10. CDR3 DNA sequence: TGTGCCAGCGGACAGGGTTACGTTGGGAACACTGAAGCTTTCTTT. The encoded protein is CASGQGYVGNTEAFF. Full variable domain (outside the CDR3, taken from reference TRBV19 and TRBJ1-1): DGGITQSPKYLFRKEGQNVTLSCEQNLNHDAMYWYRQDPGQGLRLIYYSQIVNDFQKGDIAEGYSVSREKKESFPLTVTSAQKNPTAFYLCASGQGYVGNTEAFFGQGTRLTVV.

The CDR3 nucleotides are TGTGCCACCAGCATCGACAGGGGGCTCGAGGCTGGAAACACCATATATTTT. This encodes CATSIDRGLEAGNTIYF. V gene TRBV15 combines with J gene TRBJ1-3; 10 bases align to TRBD1. V lost 4 bases and J lost 2; bases outside the gene matches: 8. Per germline, CDR1 LNHNV and CDR2 YYDKDF (reference sequence). The CDR3 extends over 17 amino acids.

The chain combines TRBV28 with TRBJ2-1, with 8 bases matching TRBD1. The V gene's germline CDR1 is MDHEN and CDR2 SYDVKM. With 1 base clipped from V and 2 bases from J, the junction kept 10 bases outside the gene matches. The CDR3 is 18 residues long. This CDR3 reads CASSLYATSGGPYNEQFF. For the CDR3, the DNA is TGTGCCAGCAGTTTATATGCCACCTCAGGGGGCCCCTACAATGAGCAGTTCTTC. Drawing the rest from reference TRBV28 and TRBJ2-1, the complete variable domain is DVKVTQSSRYLVKRTGEKVFLECVQDMDHENMFWYRQDPGLGLRLIYFSYDVKMKEKGDIPEGYSVSREKKERFSLILESASTNQTSMYLCASSLYATSGGPYNEQFFGPGTRLTVL.

This rearrangement joins TRBV11-3 to TRBJ2-1, with 7 bases fitting TRBD2. V gave up 5 bases and J gave up 0 bases; unmatched junction bases: 10. The CDR3 consists of 17 residues. CDR1 and CDR2 from the germline V gene are SGHNT and YENEEA. The CDR3 sequence is CASSPGEGLSSYNEQFF. The CDR3 DNA is TGTGCCAGCAGCCCGGGGGAGGGCTTGAGCTCCTACAATGAGCAGTTCTTC.

The V and J genes are TRBV4-3 and TRBJ1-1; 8 nucleotides match TRBD1. The V gene's germline CDR1 is LGHNA and CDR2 YSLEER. CDR3 length: 13 residues. V was clipped by 8 bases and J by 4 bases; unmatched bases: 6. The CDR3 spells CASGQGLPTEAFF. The CDR3 DNA sequence: TGCGCCAGCGGACAGGGATTACCCACTGAAGCTTTCTTT.

This clone was recorded once. The genes are TRBV18 and TRBJ1-5, with 7 bases aligning to TRBD1. Germline V gene sequence: CDR1 KGHSH, CDR2 LQKENI. The CDR3 runs 14 residues. After removal of 8 bases from V and 2 bases from J, the junction contained 6 bases not matched to a gene. The DNA for the CDR3 is TGTGCCAGCGCGTACGGACAGGGCAATCAGCCCCAGCATTTT. Its protein product is CASAYGQGNQPQHF.

The rearrangement links TRBV18 to TRBJ2-2; maybe TRBD2 (6 bases). The CDR3 has 18 amino acids. Trimming shortened V by 5 bases and J by 4 bases, and 23 bases separated the two germline ends. In germline, CDR1 is KGHSH, CDR2 LQKENI. The CDR3 DNA reads as TGTGCCAGCTCAAGTTCCCCTGTAGCGGAGCACGGCACCGGGGAGCTGTTTTTT. Translation: CASSSSPVAEHGTGELFF.

The genes are TRBV7-9 and TRBJ2-5; 9 bases are a match to TRBD1. In germline, CDR1 is SEHNR, CDR2 FQNEAQ (reference sequence). Unmatched junction bases numbered 8, after V lost 4 bases and J lost 5 bases. This CDR3 is built from 15 residues. The CDR3 region has the DNA TGTGCCAGCAGCTCAGGACAGGGGTACTTGGAGACCCAGTACTTC. Protein: CASSSGQGYLETQYF.

This clone was counted between two and nine times. The rearrangement uses TRBV7-2 and TRBJ2-2, with D perhaps TRBD1 (5 bases). The CDR3 loop spans 13 amino acids. V lost 4 bases and J lost 6, with 9 bases in between. CDR1 SGHTA and CDR2 FQGNSA come from the germline V gene. The CDR3 reads CASSWAGSGELFF. CDR3 coding DNA: TGTGCCAGCAGCTGGGCAGGGTCCGGGGAGCTGTTTTTT.

The rearrangement uses TRBV7-9 and TRBJ1-1, with D maybe TRBD1 (5 bases). Germline V gives CDR1 SEHNR, CDR2 FQNEAQ (reference sequence). V lost 4 bases, J lost 2 bases, and 17 bases lay in between. CDR3 size: 16 residues. Written as DNA, the CDR3 is TGTGCCAGCAGCTCCCCGGGGGGGTTTGATAACACTGAAGCTTTCTTT. It translates to CASSSPGGFDNTEAFF.

Of note for this clone: This sample also contains other DNA sequences that code for the same CDR3. The genes are TRBV19 and TRBJ1-1; no definite D call. Germline CDR1 LNHDA, CDR2 SQIVND (reference sequence). This CDR3 contains 13 residues. The V end lost 3 bases, the J end lost 4 bases, and 9 bases lay between the germline ends. CDR3 in DNA: TGTGCCAGTAGTATTGGGTCGGGCACTGAAGCTTTCTTT. Its translation is CASSIGSGTEAFF.

The chain joins TRBV28 to TRBJ1-5, with D hard to call. This CDR3 is built from 14 residues. V dropped 3 bases and J dropped 4 bases, with 10 bases sitting between them. Germline V CDR1 and CDR2: MDHEN, SYDVKM. The CDR3 region has the DNA TGTGCCAGCAGTTTGTTACAGACAAATCAGCCCCAGCATTTT. Encoded protein: CASSLLQTNQPQHF.

This clone was picked up a small number of times. The gene calls are TRBV29-1 and TRBJ1-1; D gene uncertain. Germline-derived CDR1 and CDR2 are SQVTM and ANQGSEA. CDR3 length equals 12 residues. With 2 bases removed from V and 3 bases from J, the gap between germline ends came to 7 bases. The CDR3 nucleotides are TGCAGCGTTGAAAATGGGCACACTGAAGCTTTCTTT. It specifies CSVENGHTEAFF.

The chain is built from TRBV28 and TRBJ2-5, with D possibly TRBD2 on 6 matching bases. The length of the CDR3 is 13 residues. The germline V gene encodes CDR1 MDHEN and CDR2 SYDVKM. Deletions cut 8 bases from V and 3 bases from J, with 13 bases between. CDR3 nucleotides: TGTGCCAGCCGCCTAGGAGGGGAAGAGACCCAGTACTTC. This encodes CASRLGGEETQYF.

The chain joins TRBV5-1 to TRBJ2-7, with D possibly being TRBD1 (6 bases). V was pared by 2 bases and J by 3 bases, with 12 bases between. Germline CDR1 reads SGHRS; CDR2 reads YFSETQ. CDR3 size: 14 residues. The CDR3 loop is CASSLGQTDYEQYF. CDR3 DNA: TGCGCCAGCAGCTTAGGACAGACCGACTACGAGCAGTACTTC.

This clone turned up a few times. The chain combines TRBV4-3 with TRBJ2-7; TRBD1 might be the D (5 bases). From germline, CDR1 is LGHNA and CDR2 YSLEER. Trimming pared 2 bases from V and 0 bases from J, leaving 8 bases between. The CDR3 has 14 amino acids. For the CDR3, the DNA is TGCGCCAGCAGCCAACAGGGCTTCTCCTACGAGCAGTACTTC. This encodes CASSQQGFSYEQYF.

V usage is TRBV5-1 and J usage is TRBJ2-3; D is perhaps TRBD1 (7 bases). V shed 4 bases and J shed 0 bases, with 18 bases lying between them. The germline CDR1 and CDR2 sequences are SGHRS and YFSETQ. The CDR3 contains 17 residues. The CDR3 loop reads CASSRRAGQESTDTQYF. Here the CDR3 DNA reads TGCGCCAGCAGCCGGAGGGCCGGACAGGAGAGCACAGATACGCAGTATTTT.